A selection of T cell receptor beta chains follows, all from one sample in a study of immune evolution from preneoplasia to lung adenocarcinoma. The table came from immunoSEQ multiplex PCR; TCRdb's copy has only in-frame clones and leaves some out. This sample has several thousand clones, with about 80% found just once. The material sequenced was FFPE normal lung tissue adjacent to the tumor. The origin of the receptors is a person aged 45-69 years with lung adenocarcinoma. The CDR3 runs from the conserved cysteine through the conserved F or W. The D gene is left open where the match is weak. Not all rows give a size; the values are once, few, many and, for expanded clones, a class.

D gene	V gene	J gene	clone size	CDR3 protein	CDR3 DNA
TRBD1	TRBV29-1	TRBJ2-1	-	CSVRTGEGYNEQFF	TGCAGCGTGAGAACAGGGGAAGGCTACAATGAGCAGTTCTTC
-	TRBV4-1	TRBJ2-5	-	CASSQGGVAQYF	TGCGCCAGCAGCCAAGGCGGCGTGGCCCAGTACTTC
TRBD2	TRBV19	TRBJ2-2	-	CASERGGLTGELFF	TGTGCCAGTGAGCGGGGGGGCCTCACCGGGGAGCTGTTTTTT
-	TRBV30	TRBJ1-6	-	CAWSIGPSPLHF	TGTGCCTGGAGTATTGGGCCTTCACCCCTCCACTTT
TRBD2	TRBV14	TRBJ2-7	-	CASSQGGGTPHEQYF	TGTGCCAGCAGCCAAGGCGGGGGAACCCCCCACGAGCAGTACTTC
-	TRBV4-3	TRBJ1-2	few	CASSQDRAESNYGYTF	TGCGCCAGCAGCCAAGATCGGGCAGAATCTAACTATGGCTACACCTTC
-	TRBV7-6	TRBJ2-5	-	CASSLAGDQKGETQYF	TGTGCCAGCAGCTTAGCAGGGGACCAGAAAGGGGAGACCCAGTACTTC
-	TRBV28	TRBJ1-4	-	CASSFRESKLFF	TGTGCCAGCAGTTTCCGCGAGTCAAAACTGTTTTTT
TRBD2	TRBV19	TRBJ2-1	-	CASSEIAGIQEEQFF	TGTGCCAGTAGTGAGATAGCGGGGATTCAGGAGGAGCAGTTCTTC
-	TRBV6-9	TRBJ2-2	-	CASSYSPDGELFF	TGTGCCAGCAGTTATTCCCCGGACGGGGAGCTGTTTTTT
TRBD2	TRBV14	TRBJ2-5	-	CASSQPGLAGFETQYF	TGTGCCAGCAGCCAACCGGGACTAGCGGGGTTCGAGACCCAGTACTTC
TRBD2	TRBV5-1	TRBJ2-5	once	CASRPSGSAETQYF	TGCGCCAGCAGACCTAGCGGGAGTGCAGAGACCCAGTACTTC
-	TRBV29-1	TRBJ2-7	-	CSVVAGPFEQYF	TGCAGCGTTGTTGCAGGGCCCTTCGAGCAGTACTTC
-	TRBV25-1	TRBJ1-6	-	CASSLGPYNSPLHF	TGTGCCAGCAGCTTGGGACCATATAATTCACCCCTCCACTTT
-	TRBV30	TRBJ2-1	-	CAWKPSTTYNEQFF	TGTGCCTGGAAGCCCTCTACCACCTACAATGAGCAGTTCTTC
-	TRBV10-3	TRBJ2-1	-	CAIRTMSEQFF	TGTGCCATCAGGACTATGAGTGAGCAGTTCTTC
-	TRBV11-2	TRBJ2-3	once	CASSLDYTDTQYF	TGTGCCAGCAGCTTAGATTATACAGATACGCAGTATTTT
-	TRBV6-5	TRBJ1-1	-	CASSYPSGGAFF	TGTGCCAGCAGTTACCCCAGTGGGGGCGCTTTCTTT
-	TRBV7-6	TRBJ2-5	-	CASSAVRGQETQYF	TGTGCCAGCAGCGCGGTTAGGGGACAAGAGACCCAGTACTTC
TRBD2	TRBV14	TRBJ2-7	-	CASSRSGDEQYF	TGTGCCAGCAGCCGCAGCGGGGACGAGCAGTACTTC
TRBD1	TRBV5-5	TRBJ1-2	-	CASSRKGTEDGYTF	TGTGCCAGCAGCCGGAAGGGGACAGAAGATGGCTACACCTTC
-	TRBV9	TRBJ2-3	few	CASSVAGKDTQYF	TGTGCCAGCAGCGTAGCAGGGAAAGATACGCAGTATTTT
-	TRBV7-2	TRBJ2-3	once	CASSLGSGGSDTQYF	TGTGCCAGCAGCTTAGGGTCGGGGGGCTCAGATACGCAGTATTTT
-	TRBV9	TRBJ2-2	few	CASRGGPSGNTGELFF	TGTGCCAGCAGGGGGGGGCCTAGCGGGAACACCGGGGAGCTGTTTTTT
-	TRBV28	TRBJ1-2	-	CASSFLGVDYGYTF	TGTGCCAGCAGTTTTCTCGGGGTCGACTATGGCTACACCTTC
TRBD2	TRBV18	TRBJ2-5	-	CASSPLTGGVEETQYF	TGTGCCAGCTCACCACTGACGGGAGGTGTAGAAGAGACCCAGTACTTC
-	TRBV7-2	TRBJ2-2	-	CASSPQGRMNTGELFF	TGTGCCAGCAGCCCGCAGGGACGGATGAACACCGGGGAGCTGTTTTTT
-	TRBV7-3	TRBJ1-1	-	CASSTGPSTEAFF	TGTGCCAGCAGCACCGGTCCTTCCACTGAAGCTTTCTTT
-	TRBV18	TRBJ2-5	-	CASSQKETQYF	TGTGCCAGCTCACAAAAAGAGACCCAGTACTTC
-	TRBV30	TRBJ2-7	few	CAWSVLVGVVYEQYF	TGTGCCTGGAGTGTACTTGTAGGGGTGGTCTACGAGCAGTACTTC
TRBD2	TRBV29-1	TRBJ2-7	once	CSVSGDSGRSRHEQYF	TGCAGCGTGTCCGGGGATAGCGGGAGGAGCCGGCACGAGCAGTACTTC
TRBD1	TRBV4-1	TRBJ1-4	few	CASSSGTGGYEKLFF	TGCGCCAGCAGCTCAGGAACAGGGGGCTATGAAAAACTGTTTTTT
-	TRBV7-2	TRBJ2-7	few	CASSLAVGEQYF	TGTGCCAGCAGCTTAGCAGTAGGCGAGCAGTACTTC
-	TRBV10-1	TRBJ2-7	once	CASSEGATDDEQYF	TGCGCCAGCAGTGAGGGGGCAACGGACGACGAGCAGTACTTC
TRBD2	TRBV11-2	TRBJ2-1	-	CASSSNRDRGEEEQFF	TGTGCCAGCAGCTCCAACCGGGACCGGGGGGAAGAAGAGCAGTTCTTC